The entry below describes one T cell receptor beta chain. Antigen specificity is unknown. V was pared by 4 bases and J by 2 bases, with 18 bases between. This CDR3 spans 17 amino acids. CDR1 LNHDA and CDR2 SQIVND come from the germline V gene (reference sequence). This sample is part of a study of B cell selection in AIRE deficiency. Notes on the study in general: Only 9.3% of 3,500 to 4,500 shared Treg sequences were patient-specific; around 33% healthy-specific. AIRE-deficient Tconv and Treg repertoires matched healthy donors in TCRBV, CDR3 length, diversity. Approximately 33% of healthy-shared Treg TCRbeta sequences appeared in patient Tconv cells.

Regulatory T cells were sorted as CD4+CD25hiCD127low/negative. Sequenced by immunoSEQ multiplex PCR; TCRdb stores in-frame clones only, minus some. The sample shows around 22,000 clones, around 90% of them seen only once. This receptor was taken from a human donor in good health. The sequenced sample consisted of CD4+CD25+ Tregs sorted from PBMCs. V is TRBV19 and J is TRBJ1-3; D uncertain. The CDR3 spells CASSTPPGRRTGNTIYF. CDR3 nucleotides: TGTGCCAGTAGTACTCCCCCGGGAAGGAGGACTGGAAACACCATATATTTT. The full variable domain, in which reference TRBV19 and TRBJ1-3 provide the parts outside the CDR3, is DGGITQSPKYLFRKEGQNVTLSCEQNLNHDAMYWYRQDPGQGLRLIYYSQIVNDFQKGDIAEGYSVSREKKESFPLTVTSAQKNPTAFYLCASSTPPGRRTGNTIYFGEGSWLTVV.